This TCR beta chain was documented in a study of patients and donors after allogeneic stem cell transplantation. This clonotype was picked up a small number of times. This CDR3 has 13 amino acids. Germline CDR1 is LNHDA and CDR2 is SQIVND (reference sequence). The germline V and J ends were trimmed by 9 bases and 8 bases, with 19 bases remaining between them. TCRdb re-derived calls from the RT-PCR reads in MiXCR, one entry per CDR3 protein. Here the sample spans fewer than 250,000 distinct CDR3 sequences, about 14% being singletons. The chain uses TRBV19 and TRBJ1-2; D unclear. The receptor comes from a human donor who was either an allogeneic HSCT recipient or a stem cell or donor lymphocyte infusion donor (not recorded which). It is not recorded whose cells these are; they may come from a transplant donor. Sample: blood, either unsorted or a sorted T cell fraction (not recorded which). CDR3 in DNA: TGTGCCAGCCAGAACGGGATGAGGTTGGGCTACACCTTC. This codes for CASQNGMRLGYTF.